Listed below are T cell receptor beta chains from one sample, sequenced in a study of cytomegalovirus exposure and HLA in healthy donors. Libraries were prepared by immunoSEQ multiplex PCR; TCRdb keeps only in-frame clonotypes and omits some of them. The sample holds approximately 140,000 clones; over 70% are singletons and the top ten take 1.8%. What was sequenced was PBMCs. The receptor set was obtained from a woman aged 40 to 49 in good health and CMV-seronegative. Each CDR3 is given with its conserved first and last residue. A D gene is named only where the DNA matches it firmly. Rows may omit the clone size; those that give it use once, few, many or a size class.

d_call: -; v_call: TRBV6-1; clone_size: -; j_call: TRBJ1-5; cdr3_aa: CASRDTNQPQHF; cdr3_nt: TGTGCCAGCAGGGACACAAATCAGCCCCAGCATTTT
d_call: -; v_call: TRBV5-1; clone_size: -; j_call: TRBJ2-1; cdr3_aa: CASSLDQGINEQFF; cdr3_nt: TGCGCCAGCAGCTTGGACCAGGGTATAAATGAGCAGTTCTTC
d_call: -; v_call: TRBV5-1; clone_size: -; j_call: TRBJ2-5; cdr3_aa: CASSLVALDREEETQYF; cdr3_nt: TGCGCCAGCAGCCTGGTTGCCCTCGACAGGGAGGAGGAGACCCAGTACTTC
d_call: -; v_call: TRBV6-5; clone_size: -; j_call: TRBJ2-2; cdr3_aa: CASSYGTYTGELFF; cdr3_nt: TGTGCCAGCAGTTACGGGACTTACACCGGGGAGCTGTTTTTT
d_call: -; v_call: TRBV7-6; clone_size: -; j_call: TRBJ2-5; cdr3_aa: CASSFGGETQYF; cdr3_nt: TGTGCCAGCAGCTTCGGGGGAGAGACCCAGTACTTC
d_call: -; v_call: TRBV15; clone_size: -; j_call: TRBJ2-3; cdr3_aa: CATSRAGVRRTDTQYF; cdr3_nt: TGTGCCACCAGCAGAGCGGGGGTGAGGAGGACAGATACGCAGTATTTT
d_call: TRBD1; v_call: TRBV9; clone_size: -; j_call: TRBJ2-5; cdr3_aa: CASSVAVQGVQETQYF; cdr3_nt: TGTGCCAGCAGCGTAGCCGTACAGGGGGTCCAAGAGACCCAGTACTTC
d_call: TRBD1; v_call: TRBV5-4; clone_size: few; j_call: TRBJ2-7; cdr3_aa: CASSLNNRGNYEQYF; cdr3_nt: TGTGCCAGCAGCTTGAATAACAGGGGGAACTACGAGCAGTACTTC
d_call: -; v_call: TRBV10-3; clone_size: few; j_call: TRBJ2-2; cdr3_aa: CAISDLQEVGELFF; cdr3_nt: TGTGCCATCAGTGATTTGCAGGAGGTCGGGGAGCTGTTTTTT
d_call: TRBD2; v_call: TRBV7-6; clone_size: -; j_call: TRBJ2-7; cdr3_aa: CASSPTSGARYEQYF; cdr3_nt: TGTGCCAGCAGCCCCACGAGCGGGGCCCGTTACGAGCAGTACTTC
d_call: TRBD1; v_call: TRBV6-1; clone_size: -; j_call: TRBJ2-5; cdr3_aa: CASSGGTGWRETQYF; cdr3_nt: TGTGCCAGCAGTGGTGGGACAGGGTGGCGAGAGACCCAGTACTTC
d_call: TRBD2; v_call: TRBV28; clone_size: few; j_call: TRBJ2-7; cdr3_aa: CASSLAGPYEQYF; cdr3_nt: TGTGCCAGCAGCCTAGCGGGACCATACGAGCAGTACTTC
d_call: -; v_call: TRBV2; clone_size: -; j_call: TRBJ2-1; cdr3_aa: CASRFRDNSYNEQFF; cdr3_nt: TGTGCCAGCAGGTTTAGGGACAACTCCTACAATGAGCAGTTCTTC